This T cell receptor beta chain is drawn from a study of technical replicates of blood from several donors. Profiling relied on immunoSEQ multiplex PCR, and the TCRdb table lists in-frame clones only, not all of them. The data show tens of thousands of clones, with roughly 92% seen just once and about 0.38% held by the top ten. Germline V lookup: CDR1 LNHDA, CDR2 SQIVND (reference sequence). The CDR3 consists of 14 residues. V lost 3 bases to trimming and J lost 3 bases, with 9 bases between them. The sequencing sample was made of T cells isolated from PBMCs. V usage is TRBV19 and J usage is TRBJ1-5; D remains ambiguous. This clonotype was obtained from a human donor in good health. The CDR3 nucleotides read TGTGCCAGTAGTATGTCACCTACCAATCAGCCCCAGCATTTT. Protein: CASSMSPTNQPQHF. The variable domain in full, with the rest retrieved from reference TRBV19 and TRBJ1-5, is DGGITQSPKYLFRKEGQNVTLSCEQNLNHDAMYWYRQDPGQGLRLIYYSQIVNDFQKGDIAEGYSVSREKKESFPLTVTSAQKNPTAFYLCASSMSPTNQPQHFGDGTRLSIL.